This T cell receptor beta chain was sequenced for a study of siplizumab effects on memory and regulatory T cells (dated by TCRdb to between 2017 and 2020). Background for the entire study: The effect of the anti-CD2 antibody siplizumab on alloreactive T-cell subsets was examined in allogeneic mixed lymphocyte reactions constructed from human PBMCs. General conclusions and limits of the study: Whether proliferating Tregs from siplizumab cultures actually had suppressive function was not functionally confirmed. About 80-97% of proliferating CD4+ or CD8+ clones could not be given a naive or memory phenotype. Compared with memory T cells, unstimulated naive T cells appeared more diverse, and naive cells seemed to make a substantial contribution to the alloresponse. Among mappable alloreactive CD4+ clones, the Treg-derived fraction averaged approximately 72% with siplizumab versus approximately 27% in control reactions. The cumulative frequency of alloreactive sequences traceable to unstimulated CD4+ memory T cells was significantly reduced by siplizumab. Sequences below about 10^-5 frequency were poorly captured, so only a minor fraction of alloreactive clones could be mapped to unstimulated subsets.

Sorted unstimulated T cells and proliferating T cells recovered from mixed lymphocyte reactions were subjected to TCRbeta CDR3 sequencing. Fresh whole blood from fewer than 11 HLA-typed healthy donors served as the source for isolating PBMCs. Only one count was recorded for this clone. Its recognized antigen is unknown. There are no base qualities to consult, and no much larger clone falls within one base. From cysteine to phenylalanine, the CDR3 is 19 amino acids long. The DNA shown is the 57-base CDR3, in frame from base 1. The junction shows trimming of 5 bases on V and 5 bases on J, and the gene matches do not reach 20 bases of it. According to the germline V gene, CDR1 reads SNHLY and CDR2 reads FYNNEI. Receptor libraries were prepared by the immunoSEQ multiplex PCR assay. Each sample had 85,000 to 100,000 TCR templates assayed by the deep sequencing platform. Genomic DNA extracted from sorted T cells was used for TCRbeta CDR3 sequencing. The authors' analysis ran thus. Clonal analysis of TCRbeta CDR3 data was done in the R programming language. Comparing unstimulated samples against CFSE-low samples taken after the reaction was how alloreactive CD4+ and CD8+ clones were defined. Alloreactive CD4+ clones were assigned to regulatory or non-regulatory origin by matching sequences to sorted unstimulated Treg and non-Treg repertoires. Entries here come from immuneACCESS through TCRdb and include only in-frame sequences with V and J called. Some clones fail to appear in such tables; in the studies checked, an unresolved V gene covers under half of the shortfall, and the cause of the remainder is unknown. That table is the source of V, J and clone size, and D and trimming were worked out from the DNA. The sample contains approximately 68,000 clones, 75% to 95% of them found a single time. Roughly 28% of the sample comes from the top ten.

The receptor was isolated from a human donor in good health. The sequence links TRBV2 to TRBJ2-1; TRBD1 fits 8 bases in the junction. Sequencing was done on a sample of CD8+ T cells sorted from blood. In nucleotides, the sequence is TGTGCCAGCAGTCATCGATGGGACAGGACCCCTGTATTCGACAATGAGCAGTTCTTC. Its protein is CASSHRWDRTPVFDNEQFF. Beyond the CDR3, the reference TRBV2 and TRBJ2-1 genes provide the residues; the full variable domain reads: EPEVTQTPSHQVTQMGQEVILRCVPISNHLYFYWYRQILGQKVEFLVSFYNNEISEKSEIFDDQFSVERPDGSNFTLKIRSTKLEDSAMYFCASSHRWDRTPVFDNEQFFGPGTRLTVL.